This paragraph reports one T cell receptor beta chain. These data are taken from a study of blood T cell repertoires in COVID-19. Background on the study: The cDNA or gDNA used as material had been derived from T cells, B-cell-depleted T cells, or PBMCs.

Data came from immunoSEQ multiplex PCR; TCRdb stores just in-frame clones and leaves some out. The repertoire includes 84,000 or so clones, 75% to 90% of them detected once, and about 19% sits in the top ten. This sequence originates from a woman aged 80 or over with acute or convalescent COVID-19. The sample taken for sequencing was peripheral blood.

The CDR3 bases are TGTGCCAGCAGCTTGGGACAGCACTACGAGCAGTACTTC. The encoded protein is CASSLGQHYEQYF. V and J are TRBV11-3 and TRBJ2-7; 7 nucleotides match TRBD1. This CDR3 has 13 residues. CDR1 and CDR2 from the germline V gene are SGHNT and YENEEA. V shed 3 bases and J 3 bases; nucleotides not matched to a gene: 2.